This TCR beta chain appears in the sequencing data of a study of shared clonotypes between healthy human individuals. General study findings and limits: Expectations were that clonotype sharing among donors would be affected by sequencing depth. Clonotype sharing across several donors was observed for around 4.5% of naive CD4 clonotypes.

The repertoire was sequenced with immunoSEQ multiplex PCR; TCRdb's copy has only in-frame clones and lacks some. The sample carries nearly 750,000 clones, 72% recorded once. CDR3 length: 16 amino acids. Per germline, CDR1 WNHNN and CDR2 SYGVQD (reference sequence). Points on this clone: Its antigen is as yet unknown. The junction does not match germline at one end; this may be a read error.

This receptor was identified in a woman in her 30s in good health. The material sequenced was memory CD4+ T cells sorted from blood. Subset specified: CD45RA-negative fraction. The V and J genes are TRBV10-1 and TRBJ1-3; 7 bases agree with TRBD1. The CDR3: CASSDPGTDSGSTIYF. DNA for the CDR3: TGCGCCAGCAGTGACCCGGGGACAGACTCTGGAAGCACCATATATTTT.